This TCR beta chain was sequenced during a study of spatial heterogeneity in lung cancer. Every individual TCR cDNA molecule carried its own unique molecular identifier, which allowed correction of PCR and sequencing errors. TCRdb redid the calling of the 5' RACE reads with MiXCR, one entry per CDR3 protein. The table has more than 65,000 distinct CDR3 sequences, roughly 12% seen once. Study results and caveats: At resection, ubiquitous expanded tumor TCRs appeared in blood more than at follow-up.

Documented time point: sample taken at primary tumor resection. Sequencing covered unsorted whole RNA taken from tumor, nontumor lung or frozen PBMC. Samples were donated by 72 untreated early-stage non-small cell lung cancer patients. This clonotype was recorded at least ten times. Its antigen is undetermined. This clonotype was sampled from a male donor with early-stage non-small cell lung cancer. The material was PBMCs, obtained at surgery.

The CDR3 loop is CASSPSGRAEQYF. CDR3 bases: TGTGCCAGCAGCCCCAGCGGGAGGGCCGAGCAGTACTTC. The chain has TRBV6-6 and TRBJ2-7, with TRBD2 matching over 10 bases. The junction had 5 bases not matched to a gene; V was cut back by 6 bases and J by 6 bases. This CDR3 is 13 amino acids long. The germline gives CDR1 MNHNY, CDR2 SVGAGI (reference sequence).